This record concerns one T cell receptor beta chain sequence. The antigen is not known. Profiled with immunoSEQ multiplex PCR; TCRdb holds only in-frame clones, not every one. The sample holds about 120,000 clones, roughly 90% seen once. This entry is derived from a study of T cell responses to AZD1222 COVID-19 vaccine. Findings and limits, study-wide: Regions 160-218 and 743-854 dominated among vaccine-associated CD4 TCRs spanning spike.

CDR1 is MNHEY, CDR2 SMNVEV, per germline (reference sequence). V lost 3 bases, J lost 2 bases, and 13 bases lay in between. The CDR3 has 15 residues. The source of this sequence is an adult in good health. Material: peripheral blood, obtained on day 0 of AZD1222 vaccination. This rearrangement joins TRBV27 to TRBJ1-1; weak D call: TRBD1 (6 bases). The DNA for the CDR3 is TGTGCCAGCAGTTTGCTCAGGGGAGGAAACACTGAAGCTTTCTTT. It translates to CASSLLRGGNTEAFF.